This T cell receptor beta chain was recorded in a study of blood T cell repertoires in COVID-19. Overall study: Sample material is recorded as cDNA or gDNA derived from T cells, B-cell-depleted T cells, or PBMCs.

This table comes from immunoSEQ multiplex PCR, and its TCRdb copy is limited to in-frame clones, with some not included. The data show roughly 250,000 clones, with more than 75% seen just once and approximately 1.7% held by the top ten. Participants were placed into cohorts based on the clinical history they reported. Symptom resolution, clearance, or two negative PCRs marked the recovered donors of Cohort 3. The sequence derives from a woman in her forties or fifties who had recovered from COVID-19. Sequenced input: PBMCs or T cells enriched from blood (not recorded which).

This chain's CDR3 is CASNKQGANTEAFF. CDR3 bases: TGTGCCAGCAATAAACAGGGTGCGAACACTGAAGCTTTCTTT. V gene TRBV2 combines with J gene TRBJ1-1, with D tentatively TRBD1 (6 bases). V lost 7 bases and J lost 1, with 13 bases in between. The CDR3 length is 14 residues. Germline CDR1 and CDR2: SNHLY and FYNNEI.